This T cell receptor (beta chain) was recovered during a study of CD8+CD57+ T cells in acquired aplastic anemia. Sequencing was done on patients that had shown CD8+CD57+ cell expansion by flow cytometry. With respect to this clonotype: Its antigen is unknown.

Both TCR beta VDJ combination and CDR3 sequence profiling were carried out. Genomic DNA was the template for this profiling. TCRdb passed the reads through MiXCR, listing each CDR3 protein once. The sample comprises about 470,000 distinct CDR3 sequences, over 25% of which are singletons, and 0.75% to 0.95% rests with the top ten. Germline CDR1 SNHLY, CDR2 FYNNEI. The germline V and J ends were trimmed by 8 bases and 5 bases, with 18 bases remaining between them. This CDR3 contains 14 residues. Findings and caveats of the study: Any difference that existed in CD8+ Simpson's diversity between patients and controls was not significant.

This TCR was recovered from a human donor with aplastic anemia. The sample consisted of sorted CD4+, CD8+, or CD8+CD57+ T cells (not recorded which) from PBMCs. This rearrangement joins TRBV2 to TRBJ1-1; D perhaps matches TRBD1 (6 bases). This CDR3 reads CASGPLGAWTEAFF. In DNA form, the CDR3 reads TGTGCCAGCGGCCCCTTGGGGGCCTGGACTGAAGCTTTCTTT.